The entry below describes one T cell receptor (beta chain). In its sample, this clone was seen a few times. Its antigen is not yet known. No qualities accompany the bases; no much larger clone lies one base away. The sample comes from a study of blood T cell repertoires in COVID-19 (TCRdb year 2020). Regarding the study in general: The collaborator samples originated in the United States, Italy and Spain and spanned the acute and convalescent phases of COVID-19. Sample metadata almost always included a de-identified subject ID, COVID-19 status, age in years and sex. Subjects who had been exposed to COVID-19, were actively infected with it, or had recovered from it provided the deeply sampled blood TCRbeta repertoires that made up the dataset. HLA class I and class II types, where available, came from metadata supplied by the sample provider rather than from assay-based typing. A freely available public database, intended as a resource for researchers studying the immune response to SARS-CoV-2, is where the repertoires were released. The material from the prospective study consisted of cDNA or gDNA derived from T cells, B-cell-depleted T cells, or PBMCs. The samples were drawn from the first 160 participants of the ongoing ImmuneRACE study and from 1,254 subjects provided by 6 global collaborators.

The paper as a whole reports these results and caveats: The quantity of clinical and demographic metadata differed by source and by participant and was supplied without curation.

The immunoSEQ Assay, a bias-controlled multiplex PCR, was used to amplify TCRbeta CDR3 regions from genomic DNA. Processing in the source paper ran as follows. Within the assay, amplification of reference gene primers was used to estimate how many nucleated cells each sample contained. To quantify the absolute abundance of each unique TCRbeta CDR3 rearrangement, sequence reads were collapsed and filtered. For each sample, productive Simpson clonality was calculated by taking the square root of Simpson's diversity index across productive rearrangements. TCRdb holds this immuneACCESS table with in-frame rearrangements only. Some clones are missing; in checked studies, unresolved V genes explain under half, and the rest has no known cause. That table gives V, J and clone size, and the DNA gave D and trimming. Within this sample are tens of thousands of clones, with approximately 68% of them counted one time only. The ten largest clones capture 40% to 55% of the sample.

The collaborating institutions used their own protocols to collect whole blood in K2EDTA tubes. For TCRbeta analysis, collaborators shipped samples as frozen whole blood, isolated PBMCs, or DNA extracted from either of those sample types. CDR1 is given as KGHSH and CDR2 as LQKENI, both from the germline V gene. Taken from cysteine to phenylalanine, the CDR3 has 16 residues. Just the 48-base CDR3 DNA is kept, in frame starting at base 1. V is trimmed back by 2 bases and J by 6 bases, and the junction contains 11 bases that no gene match accounts for. The origin of this receptor is a woman older than 75 with acute or convalescent COVID-19. Sequenced material: peripheral blood. The rearrangement joined TRBV18 to TRBJ1-2; TRBD1 aligns with 8 central bases. The DNA is as follows: TGTGCCAGCTCACCATCCGCGACAGGGGAAGGGGATGGCTACACCTTC. This codes for CASSPSATGEGDGYTF.